The 15 T cell receptor beta chains given below trace back to one sample, sequenced in a study of blood T cell repertoires in COVID-19. Libraries were prepared by immunoSEQ multiplex PCR; TCRdb keeps only in-frame clonotypes and omits some of them. The profile shows around 140,000 clones, more than 60% of them singletons. The sequenced sample was peripheral blood. The receptors stem from a man aged 50-60 years with acute or convalescent COVID-19.

The V call is TRBV6-6, the J call TRBJ2-1; D call uncertain. The V gene lost 0 bases and the J gene lost 5 bases, with 11 bases spanning the gap. Germline CDR1 reads MNHNY; CDR2 reads SVGAGI (reference sequence). The CDR3 length is 15 residues. CDR3 residues: CASSYSPKQDNEQFF. The CDR3 coding sequence is TGTGCCAGCAGTTACTCACCCAAACAAGACAATGAGCAGTTCTTC.

This rearrangement joins TRBV6-1 to TRBJ1-5, with D unclear. V was clipped by 0 bases and J by 0 bases, with 9 bases between them. This CDR3 comprises 16 residues. Germline V gives CDR1 MNHNS, CDR2 SASEGT. The CDR3 region has the DNA TGTGCCAGCAGTGAAGCCACAGTCTATAGCAATCAGCCCCAGCATTTT. Residues: CASSEATVYSNQPQHF.

This clone was seen a few times. The J gene is TRBJ1-1, the V gene TRBV28; no clear D. Trimming pared 4 bases from V and 4 bases from J, leaving 13 bases between. CDR3 length equals 14 residues. Germline CDR1 reads MDHEN; CDR2 reads SYDVKM. CDR3 sequence (DNA): TGTGCCAGCAGTTCACCTTGGGAGGGCACTGAAGCTTTCTTT. It codes for CASSSPWEGTEAFF.

J is TRBJ1-2 and V is TRBV4-1, with D uncertain. Germline CDR1 reads MGHRA; CDR2 reads YSYEKL. This CDR3 is built from 13 residues. Deletions cut 1 base from V and 6 bases from J, with 9 bases between. CDR3 protein: CASSQVGGNGYTF. DNA for the CDR3: TGCGCCAGCAGCCAAGTAGGAGGAAATGGCTACACCTTC.

J is TRBJ2-1 and V is TRBV7-2, with 7 bases lining up with TRBD2. V was pared by 0 bases and J by 7 bases, with 3 bases of the junction left unmatched. CDR1 SGHTA and CDR2 FQGNSA come from the germline V gene. The CDR3 runs 14 residues. The CDR3 here is CASSLARGLNEQFF. The DNA of the CDR3 is TGTGCCAGCAGCTTAGCGCGGGGGTTGAATGAGCAGTTCTTC.

This clone was picked up a small number of times. V is TRBV6-5 and J is TRBJ1-2; TRBD1 matches 8 bases. The CDR3 runs 13 residues. V trimming: 7 bases; J trimming: 5 bases; junction bases outside the gene matches: 6. Germline V gene data show CDR1 as MNHEY and CDR2 as SVGAGI. DNA of the CDR3: TGTGCCAGCACCCTGACAGGGGAGTATGGCTACACCTTC. This sequence encodes CASTLTGEYGYTF.

The chain links TRBV2 to TRBJ2-5; tentative D call: TRBD2 (6 bases). The germline V gene encodes CDR1 SNHLY and CDR2 FYNNEI. V was trimmed by 7 bases and J by 4 bases, leaving 16 bases between them. The CDR3 has 14 amino acids. The CDR3 nucleotides read TGTGCCAGCAAACACGGGAGCCGGGGAGAGACCCAGTACTTC. It codes for CASKHGSRGETQYF.

Worth noting for this clone: Other DNA sequences in the same sample also yield this CDR3. The gene calls are TRBV6-5 and TRBJ2-7, with D possibly TRBD2 on 5 matching bases. This CDR3 comprises 14 residues. V shed 5 bases and J shed 0 bases, with 11 bases lying between them. Germline values: CDR1 MNHEY, CDR2 SVGAGI. The CDR3 bases are TGTGCCAGCAGTCCCCGCCGGGACTCCTACGAGCAGTACGTC. Its protein is CASSPRRDSYEQYV.

This clone showed up just a few times. The V and J genes are TRBV19 and TRBJ1-4; D unclear. The CDR3 is made up of 14 amino acids. The germline V gene has CDR1 LNHDA and CDR2 SQIVND (reference sequence). The V and J ends lost 5 bases and 8 bases respectively, with 15 bases between them. In DNA form, the CDR3 reads TGTGCCAGTAGTCCGGTTGGAGGAGACGAAAAACTGTTTTTT. It is translated as CASSPVGGDEKLFF. The whole variable domain, remainder taken from reference TRBV19 and TRBJ1-4, is DGGITQSPKYLFRKEGQNVTLSCEQNLNHDAMYWYRQDPGQGLRLIYYSQIVNDFQKGDIAEGYSVSREKKESFPLTVTSAQKNPTAFYLCASSPVGGDEKLFFGSGTQLSVL.

This clone was seen once. The V gene is TRBV9, the J gene TRBJ1-5, with D maybe TRBD1 (5 bases). Trimming took off 0 bases at V and 3 bases at J, with 10 bases between the two ends. CDR1 SGDLS and CDR2 YYNGEE come from the germline V gene. The CDR3 consists of 15 residues. Here the CDR3 reads CASSVGGGLNQPQHF. The CDR3 bases are TGTGCCAGCAGCGTAGGGGGGGGTCTCAATCAGCCCCAGCATTTT.

V and J are TRBV19 and TRBJ2-2; TRBD2 matches 8 bases. From germline, CDR1 is LNHDA and CDR2 SQIVND (reference sequence). The CDR3 length is 15 residues. The ends lost 3 bases at V and 6 bases at J; junction bases unmatched: 6. The CDR3 loop reads CASSISGVVSGELFF. The DNA of the CDR3 is TGTGCCAGTAGTATTAGCGGGGTGGTCTCCGGGGAGCTGTTTTTT.

V usage is TRBV6-5 and J usage is TRBJ1-1; a possible D gene is TRBD1 (6 bases). Germline CDR1 is MNHEY and CDR2 is SVGAGI. The length of the CDR3 is 12 residues. Here the CDR3 reads CAAGQLNTEAFF. DNA for the CDR3: TGTGCAGCCGGACAGCTGAACACTGAAGCTTTCTTT.

The rearrangement joins TRBV2 to TRBJ1-5, with D possibly matching TRBD1 (6 bases). This CDR3 is 13 amino acids long. Germline CDR1 is SNHLY and CDR2 is FYNNEI. V was clipped by 5 bases and J by 9 bases, with 14 bases between them. This CDR3 is CASSLDRLRPQHF. DNA of the CDR3: TGTGCCAGCAGTCTCGACAGGCTAAGGCCCCAGCATTTT.

The chain carries TRBV3-1 (or the pseudogene TRBV3-2) and TRBJ1-2; 9 bases are shared with TRBD1. This CDR3 comprises 13 residues. Losses at the gene ends were 5 bases for V and 8 bases for J; bases not matched to a gene: 6. Per the germline V gene, CDR1 is LGHDT and CDR2 is YNNKEL (reference sequence). The CDR3 coding sequence is TGTGCCAGCAGCGCCCCGGGACAGGGCGGCTACACCTTC. The encoded protein is CASSAPGQGGYTF.

The chain links TRBV5-6 to TRBJ2-2, with 8 bases matching TRBD1. Germline CDR1 reads SGHDT; CDR2 reads YYEEEE. V lost 0 bases and J lost 12; bases outside the gene matches: 7. The CDR3 runs to 14 residues. CDR3 amino acids: CASSLVGQGRKLFF. The CDR3 DNA reads TGTGCCAGCAGCTTGGTTGGACAGGGACGAAAGCTGTTTTTT.